These 26 T cell receptor beta chains originate from one sample sequenced in a study of blood T cell repertoires in COVID-19 (TCRdb year 2020). Libraries came from the immunoSEQ multiplex PCR assay. TCRdb holds this immuneACCESS table with in-frame rearrangements only. Some clones are missing; in checked studies, unresolved V genes explain under half, and the rest has no known cause. This sample lists approximately 120,000 clones; approximately 77% were detected once. 20% of the sample is in the top ten clones. Material for sequencing was peripheral blood. Receptors were obtained from a man older than 75 with acute or convalescent COVID-19.

This clone occurred a few times. The chain employs TRBV9 and TRBJ1-1; no clear D gene. This CDR3 contains 15 residues. Germline V gene sequence: CDR1 SGDLS, CDR2 YYNGEE. Trimming pared 3 bases from V and 3 bases from J, leaving 15 bases between. The CDR3 DNA reads as TGTGCCAGCAGCGCCCGCAACAGCCCCGACACTGAAGCTTTCTTT. It is translated as CASSARNSPDTEAFF.

The chain joins TRBV4-2 to TRBJ2-6, with D possibly matching TRBD1 (6 bases). This CDR3 spans 14 amino acids. CDR1 and CDR2 (germline): LGHNA, YNFKEQ. The V end was cut by 4 bases, the J end by 13 bases, with 17 bases between. CDR3 loop: CASSREGRGVVLTF. The CDR3 DNA reads as TGTGCCAGCAGCCGTGAGGGCAGGGGCGTAGTCCTGACTTTC.

The chain joins TRBV5-1 to TRBJ2-5; tentatively, D is TRBD2 (6 bases). The CDR3 contains 16 residues. Trimming stripped 2 bases from V and 5 bases from J, with 19 bases between. In germline, CDR1 is SGHRS, CDR2 YFSETQ. The CDR3 DNA sequence: TGCGCCAGCAGCTTTGGGTCGCGAGCCCGGGGGGAGACCCAGTACTTC. Amino acids: CASSFGSRARGETQYF.

V is TRBV30 and J is TRBJ1-2, with 7 bases matching TRBD1. The V gene end was trimmed by 4 bases and the J gene end by 2 bases; junction bases not matched to a gene: 10. There are 15 residues in the CDR3. CDR1 GTSNPN and CDR2 SVGIG come from the germline V gene (reference sequence). The CDR3 here is CAWTFRGYANYGYTF. The CDR3 nucleotides read TGTGCCTGGACTTTCAGGGGGTATGCAAACTATGGCTACACCTTC.

This chain uses TRBV4-3 with TRBJ2-5, with D unclear. The CDR3 runs 14 residues. Germline-derived CDR1 and CDR2 are LGHNA and YSLEER. Trimming removed 3 bases from V and 5 bases from J, with 13 bases in between. CDR3 region: CASSQQPSGETQYF. CDR3 nucleotides: TGCGCCAGCAGCCAGCAACCAAGTGGCGAGACCCAGTACTTC.

The rearrangement joins TRBV5-6 to TRBJ2-2; TRBD1 matches at 7 bases. The germline CDR1 and CDR2 sequences are SGHDT and YYEEEE. CDR3 length: 15 residues. V dropped 2 bases and J dropped 1; count of bases not matched to a gene: 2. CDR3 in amino acids: CASSFRDRNTGELFF. For the CDR3, the DNA is TGTGCCAGCAGCTTCCGGGACAGGAACACCGGGGAGCTGTTTTTT.

This clone has a count of ten or more. The chain uses TRBV7-2 and TRBJ2-6; D is unresolved. V was clipped by 4 bases and J by 0 bases, with 7 bases between them. The CDR3 length is 15 residues. Germline CDR1 reads SGHTA; CDR2 reads FQGNSA. The CDR3 sequence: CASSSLYSGANVLTF. The CDR3 coding sequence is TGTGCCAGCAGCTCCCTTTACTCTGGGGCCAACGTCCTGACTTTC.

The rearrangement joins TRBV18 to TRBJ2-2; D is perhaps TRBD1 (5 bases). V was trimmed by 2 bases and J by 4 bases, leaving 11 bases between them. Germline loops: CDR1 KGHSH, CDR2 LQKENI. This CDR3 contains 15 residues. The CDR3: CASSPMQGITGELFF. For the CDR3, the DNA is TGTGCCAGCTCACCAATGCAGGGAATCACCGGGGAGCTGTTTTTT.

The chain carries TRBV7-8 and TRBJ2-5; D possibly corresponds to TRBD2 (5 bases). Germline-derived CDR1 and CDR2 are SGHVS and FQNEAQ. The CDR3 covers 12 residues. Trimming shortened V by 5 bases and J by 7 bases, and 11 bases separated the two germline ends. The chain's CDR3 is CASSPAGGTQYF. In nucleotides, the CDR3 is TGTGCCAGCAGCCCGGCGGGTGGGACCCAGTACTTC. The variable domain in full, completed from reference TRBV7-8 and TRBJ2-5, reads GAGVSQSPRYKVAKRGQDVALRCDPISGHVSLFWYQQALGQGPEFLTYFQNEAQLDKSGLPSDRFFAERPEGSVSTLKIQRTQQEDSAVYLCASSPAGGTQYFGPGTRLLVL.

CDR3 sequence (DNA): TGTGCCAGCAGCTTAGCGCTCCAGGGAATGGGTGGCTACACCTTC. Translation: CASSLALQGMGGYTF. The chain carries TRBV7-8 and TRBJ1-2; a possible D gene is TRBD1 (5 bases). The V end was cut by 0 bases, the J end by 7 bases, with 15 bases between. This CDR3 region has 15 residues. From germline, CDR1 is SGHVS and CDR2 FQNEAQ.

The V call is TRBV19, the J call TRBJ2-2; tentative D call: TRBD1 (6 bases). With 3 bases removed from V and 4 bases from J, the gap between germline ends came to 15 bases. The germline V gene encodes CDR1 LNHDA and CDR2 SQIVND (reference sequence). The CDR3 runs to 16 residues. For the CDR3, the DNA is TGTGCCAGTAGTATGGGGACAAGGGGTCCCACCGGGGAGCTGTTTTTT. Translating gives CASSMGTRGPTGELFF.

The chain combines TRBV4-2 with TRBJ1-6; D remains unclear. Between the trimmed V and J ends, which lost 0 bases and 13 bases, there was a span of 13 bases. CDR3 length: 14 amino acids. The germline gives CDR1 LGHNA, CDR2 YNFKEQ. Here the CDR3 reads CASSQDPEESPLHF. The CDR3 nucleotides are TGTGCCAGCAGCCAAGACCCCGAAGAAAGCCCCCTCCACTTT.

CDR3 loop: CASSFFGTGAPNTGELFF. CDR3 in DNA: TGTGCCAGCAGCTTCTTCGGGACAGGGGCCCCGAACACCGGGGAGCTGTTTTTT. The chain uses TRBV7-9 and TRBJ2-2; TRBD1 matches at 10 bases. The junction had 7 bases not matched to a gene; V was cut back by 3 bases and J by 0 bases. The V gene's germline CDR1 is SEHNR and CDR2 FQNEAQ (reference sequence). The length of the CDR3 is 18 residues. The full variable domain, with the rest looked up from reference TRBV7-9 and TRBJ2-2, is DTGVSQNPRHKITKRGQNVTFRCDPISEHNRLYWYRQTLGQGPEFLTYFQNEAQLEKSRLLSDRFSAERPKGSFSTLEIQRTEQGDSAMYLCASSFFGTGAPNTGELFFGEGSRLTVL.

This clone was picked up one time. A much larger clone is a single base away; this may be a read error. Distinct nucleotide sequences in the sample also encode this CDR3. The chain recombines TRBV11-2 with TRBJ1-5; 7 nucleotides match TRBD1. Germline assignment: CDR1 SGHAT and CDR2 FQNNGV. This CDR3 is 13 amino acids long. V dropped 5 bases and J dropped 6; count of bases not matched to a gene: 4. The CDR3: CASSLDRAQPQHF. DNA for the CDR3: TGTGCCAGCAGCCTCGACAGGGCTCAGCCCCAGCATTTT.

The chain employs TRBV12-3 or TRBV12-4 and TRBJ2-7; 7 nucleotides match TRBD1. CDR3 size: 12 residues. The ends lost 5 bases at V and 6 bases at J; junction bases unmatched: 4. CDR3 in DNA: TGTGCCAGCAGTCTGGGACAGCTCGAGCAGTACTTC. Encoded protein: CASSLGQLEQYF.

The sample holds many counts of this clone. The V and J genes are TRBV29-1 and TRBJ1-1; D possibly corresponds to TRBD1 (5 bases). The germline V and J ends were trimmed by 4 bases and 4 bases, with 10 bases remaining between them. This CDR3 has 12 amino acids. Per germline, CDR1 SQVTM and CDR2 ANQGSEA. The CDR3 region is CSVVGRGTEAFF. Written as DNA, the CDR3 is TGCAGCGTTGTGGGTAGGGGCACTGAAGCTTTCTTT. The whole variable domain, filled in from reference TRBV29-1 and TRBJ1-1, reads SAVISQKPSRDICQRGTSLTIQCQVDSQVTMMFWYRQQPGQSLTLIATANQGSEATYESGFVIDKFPISRPNLTFSTLTVSNMSPEDSSIYLCSVVGRGTEAFFGQGTRLTVV.

The chain combines TRBV27 with TRBJ2-7; TRBD2 aligns across 9 bases. V gave up 4 bases and J gave up 7 bases; unmatched junction bases: 8. The CDR3 spans 14 residues. The germline CDR1 and CDR2 sequences are MNHEY and SMNVEV (reference sequence). CDR3 protein: CASSYVAGALEQYF. The CDR3 DNA reads TGTGCCAGCAGTTACGTAGCGGGGGCCCTAGAGCAGTACTTC.

The V gene is TRBV5-6, the J gene TRBJ2-7, with 8 bases fitting TRBD1. V lost 0 bases, J lost 4 bases, and 9 bases stayed unmatched. CDR1 and CDR2 from the germline V gene are SGHDT and YYEEEE. CDR3 size: 16 residues. CDR3 coding DNA: TGTGCCAGCAGCTTGGAGTCCCGACAGGGGATGTACGAGCAGTACTTC. This encodes CASSLESRQGMYEQYF. The complete variable domain, with remaining parts taken from reference TRBV5-6 and TRBJ2-7, reads DAGVTQSPTHLIKTRGQQVTLRCSPKSGHDTVSWYQQALGQGPQFIFQYYEEEERQRGNFPDRFSGHQFPNYSSELNVNALLLGDSALYLCASSLESRQGMYEQYFGPGTRLTVT.

The genes are TRBV14 and TRBJ2-1; a weak D match, TRBD2 (5 bases). V shed 1 base and J shed 4 bases, with 14 bases lying between them. This CDR3 is 16 amino acids long. Germline V CDR1 and CDR2: SGHDN, FVKESK. DNA for the CDR3: TGTGCCAGCAGCCAAGTACTGGGAGAGCCTTACAATGAGCAGTTCTTC. Amino acid sequence: CASSQVLGEPYNEQFF.

V gene TRBV6-6 combines with J gene TRBJ1-2; the match to TRBD1 covers 8 bases. The CDR3 contains 16 residues. Germline assignment: CDR1 MNHNY and CDR2 SVGAGI (reference sequence). J lost 4 bases, V lost 0 bases, and 7 bases had no gene match. CDR3 DNA sequence: TGTGCCAGCAGTTACTCTAGGGGGGACAGGTCCTATGGCTACACCTTC. The encoded protein is CASSYSRGDRSYGYTF.

The rearrangement uses TRBV5-1 and TRBJ2-2; a possible D gene is TRBD1 (6 bases). CDR3 size: 14 residues. With 4 bases removed from V and 1 base from J, the gap between germline ends came to 8 bases. The germline V gene encodes CDR1 SGHRS and CDR2 YFSETQ. CDR3 in DNA: TGCGCCAGCAGCGAGACAGGGAACACCGGGGAGCTGTTTTTT. Translated, it gives CASSETGNTGELFF.

The V gene is TRBV29-1, the J gene TRBJ2-3; D gene unclear. This CDR3 has 14 residues. The ends were cut back, 2 bases at V and 1 base at J, with 10 bases in the middle. CDR1 is SQVTM, CDR2 ANQGSEA, per germline. The DNA of the CDR3 is TGCAGCGTTGAATCACAGCAAGGCACAGATACGCAGTATTTT. This gives the protein CSVESQQGTDTQYF.

The chain's CDR3 is CASSFGAGANEQFF. Here the CDR3 DNA reads TGTGCCAGCAGCTTTGGAGCGGGGGCTAATGAGCAGTTCTTC. This sequence joins TRBV13 and TRBJ2-1; 8 positions agree with TRBD2. The ends lost 3 bases at V and 7 bases at J; junction bases unmatched: 5. The CDR3 sequence is 14 residues long. Germline CDR1 reads PRHDT; CDR2 reads FYEKMQ (reference sequence).

This sequence joins TRBV6-5 and TRBJ2-1; 9 positions agree with TRBD1. The CDR3 consists of 14 residues. Germline values: CDR1 MNHEY, CDR2 SVGAGI. With V trimmed by 6 bases and J by 4 bases, 4 bases remained unmatched. CDR3 amino acids: CASSWDRDYNEQFF. For the CDR3, the DNA is TGTGCCAGCAGCTGGGACAGGGATTACAATGAGCAGTTCTTC.

The V gene is TRBV7-9, the J gene TRBJ2-3, with 9 bases that match TRBD2. V lost 5 bases and J lost 3; bases outside the gene matches: 9. The germline CDR1 and CDR2 sequences are SEHNR and FQNEAQ (reference sequence). The CDR3 spans 16 residues. DNA of the CDR3: TGTGCCAGCAGCGTAGATCTAGCGGGGTCTACAGATACGCAGTATTTT. Protein product: CASSVDLAGSTDTQYF.

The V call is TRBV7-3, the J call TRBJ2-3, with TRBD2 matching 12 bases. The CDR3 is 18 residues long. CDR1 SGHTA and CDR2 FQGTGA come from the germline V gene. Trimming at V came to 0 bases and at J to 3 bases, leaving 7 bases not matched to a gene. CDR3 sequence reads: CASSLTASGGAWTDTQYF. CDR3 bases: TGTGCCAGCAGCTTAACCGCTAGCGGGGGGGCCTGGACAGATACGCAGTATTTT. The whole variable domain, filled in from reference TRBV7-3 and TRBJ2-3, reads GAGVSQTPSNKVTEKGKYVELRCDPISGHTALYWYRQSLGQGPEFLIYFQGTGAADDSGLPNDRFFAVRPEGSVSTLKIQRTERGDSAVYLCASSLTASGGAWTDTQYFGPGTRLTVL.